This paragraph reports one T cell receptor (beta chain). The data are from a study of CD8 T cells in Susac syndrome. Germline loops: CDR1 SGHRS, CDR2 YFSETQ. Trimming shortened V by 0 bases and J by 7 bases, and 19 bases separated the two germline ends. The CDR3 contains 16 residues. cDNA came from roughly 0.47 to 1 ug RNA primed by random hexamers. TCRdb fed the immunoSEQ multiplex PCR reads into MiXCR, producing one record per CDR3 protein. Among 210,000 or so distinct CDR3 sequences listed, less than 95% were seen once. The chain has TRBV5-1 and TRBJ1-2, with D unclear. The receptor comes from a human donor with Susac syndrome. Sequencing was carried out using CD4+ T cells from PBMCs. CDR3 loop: CASSLEGFAVASGYTF. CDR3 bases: TGCGCCAGCAGCTTGGAAGGGTTTGCTGTTGCTAGTGGCTACACCTTC.